Detailed here is one T cell receptor beta chain. Other nucleotide sequences in the sample specify the same CDR3. Trimming cost V 0 bases and J 4 bases, with 3 bases left between them. The germline gives CDR1 SGHRS, CDR2 YFSETQ. This CDR3 spans 12 amino acids. Following extraction, RNA underwent reverse transcription to cDNA, which served as the sequencing template. Sequencing was performed with immunoSEQ multiplex PCR; in TCRdb, only in-frame clones are kept and a portion is missing. The table shows some 99,000 clones, with roughly 42% occurring only once. These data come from a study of CD8+ T cells in alopecia areata. Background on the study: Each day, treated patients took oral tofacitinib twice, at 5 to 10 mg per dose. A 6-month off-drug phase came after tofacitinib, which had lasted 6 to 18 months.

Collection of lesional scalp punch biopsies and peripheral blood was performed in alopecia areata patients. The TCR sequence derives from a human donor with alopecia areata. Input material: CD4+ T cells sorted from blood. The rearrangement links TRBV5-1 to TRBJ2-3; D is undetermined. DNA of the CDR3: TGCGCCAGCAGCTTGGACTCAGATACGCAGTATTTT. Translation gives CASSLDSDTQYF.